The present T cell receptor beta chain was sequenced within a study of blood T cell repertoires in COVID-19 (dated by TCRdb to 2018 to 2021). For the study in its entirety: The collaborator samples originated in the United States, Italy and Spain and spanned the acute and convalescent phases of COVID-19. The repertoires were made available in a free public database intended to serve as a resource for research on the immune response to SARS-CoV-2. Samples came from the ongoing ImmuneRACE study (first 160 participants) plus 1,254 subjects from 6 global collaborators. The dataset comprised deeply sampled blood TCRbeta repertoires from subjects exposed to, actively infected with, or recovered from COVID-19. Sample metadata almost always included a de-identified subject ID, COVID-19 status, age in years and sex. The material from the prospective study consisted of cDNA or gDNA derived from T cells, B-cell-depleted T cells, or PBMCs. Where available, HLA class I and class II types were obtained from metadata supplied by the sample provider rather than from assay-based typing. Points the paper makes about the study in general: The amount of clinical and demographic metadata varied by source and participant and was provided uncurated.

TCRbeta CDR3 regions were amplified from genomic DNA using the immunoSEQ Assay, a bias-controlled multiplex PCR. As for the authors' bioinformatics: The number of nucleated cells in each sample was estimated by amplification of reference gene primers within the assay. Sequence reads were collapsed and filtered to measure the absolute abundance of every unique TCRbeta CDR3 rearrangement. For each sample, productive Simpson clonality was calculated as the square root of Simpson's diversity index across productive rearrangements. Held by TCRdb, this immuneACCESS table contains in-frame sequences only and omits some clones. Under half of the omission traces to an unresolved V gene where checked; the cause of the rest is unknown. The D gene and trimming were derived from the DNA, and the V and J assignments and clone size from that table. The sample table lists over 150,000 clones, more than 65% of them with a count of one. Roughly an eighth of the sample comes from the top ten.

Whole blood was collected in K2EDTA tubes by collaborating institutions according to the institutions' own protocols. For TCRbeta analysis, collaborators shipped samples as frozen whole blood, isolated PBMCs, or DNA extracted from either of those sample types. This clone occurred many times. Its antigen remains unidentified. No base qualities exist here, and no much larger clone lies one base off it. The V end loses 10 bases and the J end loses 4 bases, and a stretch of 11 bases separates them. The CDR3, from cysteine to phenylalanine, totals 11 residues. CDR3 DNA is the only sequence kept; it has 33 bases, read in frame from the first base. The germline V gene (reference sequence) supplies CDR1 SEHNR and CDR2 FQNEAQ.

The receptor comes from a human donor in a cohort sampled during active COVID-19. Sequencing was performed on peripheral blood. This sequence uses TRBV7-9 and TRBJ2-7; possibly the D gene is TRBD1, per 6 matching bases. The CDR3 reads as follows: CATEGDYEQYF. At the DNA level, the sequence is TGTGCCACCGAGGGGGATTACGAGCAGTACTTC.